Following are 15 T cell receptor beta chains from one sample sequenced in a study of CD4 T cells in relation to SARS-CoV-2 and coronaviruses (dated by TCRdb to 2020 to 2022). CD4+ T cells from unexposed donors were collected before the COVID-19 pandemic (2011-2018). After more than 9 days of culture, CD4+ T cells were isolated with the EasySep CD4+ T cell isolation kit. Their antigens are not known. Library preparation was by the immunoSEQ multiplex PCR assay. Sourced from immuneACCESS, this table was stored by TCRdb with only in-frame sequences that have V and J called. A share of the clones is absent; for the studies checked, an unresolved V gene accounts for under half, and the remainder has no known explanation. The sample table contains about 18,000 clones; only one count was recorded for approximately 78% of them. Of the sample, around 20% is held by the ten largest clones. Sequencing was done on a sample of CD4+ T cells from PBMCs, cultured in vitro. All receptors derive from a human donor in good health.

The chain joins TRBV30 to TRBJ2-1; D is perhaps TRBD1 (6 bases). Germline values: CDR1 GTSNPN, CDR2 SVGIG (reference sequence). The CDR3 length is 12 residues. With 6 bases removed from V and 9 bases from J, the gap between germline ends came to 15 bases. This CDR3 is CACRGQFGEQFF. The CDR3 DNA is TGTGCCTGCCGTGGACAGTTCGGTGAGCAGTTCTTC.

The chain combines TRBV30 with TRBJ1-4; D is perhaps TRBD1 (5 bases). Trimming pared 3 bases from V and 5 bases from J, leaving 10 bases between. The CDR3 consists of 13 residues. The germline CDR1 and CDR2 sequences are GTSNPN and SVGIG (reference sequence). The CDR3 protein is CAWSPRGNEKLFF. DNA for the CDR3: TGTGCCTGGAGCCCCCGGGGGAATGAAAAACTGTTTTTT.

The gene calls are TRBV5-1 and TRBJ2-1, with 10 bases aligning to TRBD2. The CDR3 has 16 amino acids. From germline, CDR1 is SGHRS and CDR2 YFSETQ. Germline trimming cut 2 bases from V and 6 bases from J; bases unmatched to any gene: 8. CDR3 sequence: CASSFTTLAGANEQFF. The CDR3 DNA follows: TGCGCCAGCAGCTTTACCACCCTAGCGGGAGCCAATGAGCAGTTCTTC.

V is TRBV5-1 and J is TRBJ2-5, with 10 bases fitting TRBD1. Germline loops: CDR1 SGHRS, CDR2 YFSETQ. V was pared by 4 bases and J by 4 bases, with 4 bases of the junction left unmatched. The CDR3 spans 14 residues. For the CDR3, the DNA is TGCGCCAGCAGCCCGACAGGGGGCCTAGAGACCCAGTACTTC. Translated, it gives CASSPTGGLETQYF.

The rearrangement uses TRBV18 and TRBJ1-1, with 7 bases that match TRBD1. V shed 6 bases and J 3 bases; nucleotides not matched to a gene: 16. The CDR3 covers 17 residues. CDR1 and CDR2 from the germline V gene are KGHSH and LQKENI. This CDR3 is CASSRHRGEGADTEAFF. CDR3 in DNA: TGTGCCAGCTCGCGCCACAGGGGTGAGGGCGCGGACACTGAAGCTTTCTTT. The whole variable domain, remainder taken from reference TRBV18 and TRBJ1-1, is NAGVMQNPRHLVRRRGQEARLRCSPMKGHSHVYWYRQLPEEGLKFMVYLQKENIIDESGMPKERFSAEFPKEGPSILRIQQVVRGDSAAYFCASSRHRGEGADTEAFFGQGTRLTVV.

This sequence joins TRBV6-5 and TRBJ1-2; TRBD1 might be the D (6 bases). Germline CDR1 is MNHEY and CDR2 is SVGAGI. Trimming took off 11 bases at V and 6 bases at J, with 25 bases between the two ends. The CDR3 covers 15 residues. The CDR3: CASTSGSQGAHGYTF. In DNA, the CDR3 is TGTGCCTCTACCAGCGGATCACAGGGAGCACATGGCTACACCTTC.

The chain joins TRBV12-3 or TRBV12-4 to TRBJ2-5; a possible D gene is TRBD2 (6 bases). V gave up 5 bases and J gave up 0 bases, with 7 bases separating them. The CDR3 contains 13 residues. The CDR3 bases are TGTGCCAGCAGTGGGAGGTACCAAGAGACCCAGTACTTC. It encodes CASSGRYQETQYF.

This clone was observed once. The chain recombines TRBV6-1 with TRBJ2-5; 7 positions agree with TRBD2. The V and J ends lost 1 base and 1 base, in that order; junction bases with no gene match: 6. This CDR3 comprises 16 residues. The V gene's germline CDR1 is MNHNS and CDR2 SASEGT. DNA for the CDR3: TGTGCCAGCAGTGAAGAAGAATTAGCGGGCCAAGAGACCCAGTACTTC. Translation: CASSEEELAGQETQYF.

The sample holds one count of this clone. The gene calls are TRBV11-2 and TRBJ2-7, with a tentative D call TRBD2 (5 bases). The germline V and J ends were trimmed by 4 bases and 3 bases, with 13 bases remaining between them. The CDR3 consists of 14 residues. Germline V lookup: CDR1 SGHAT, CDR2 FQNNGV. The CDR3 sequence: CASSYLASFYEQYF. CDR3 DNA: TGTGCCAGCAGCTACTTAGCTAGCTTCTACGAGCAGTACTTC.

This chain links TRBV25-1 with TRBJ2-2, with D uncertain. The germline V gene has CDR1 MGHDK and CDR2 SYGVNS. CDR3 length: 16 residues. Trimming cost V 3 bases and J 2 bases, with 13 bases left between them. CDR3 DNA sequence: TGTGCCAGCAGTGAGTCCGGAAAGGGCAACACCGGGGAGCTGTTTTTT. Translating gives CASSESGKGNTGELFF.

The CDR3 nucleotides read TGTGCCAGCAGTCCGCGTAGCGGAAACACCGGGGAGCTGTTTTTT. It encodes CASSPRSGNTGELFF. The V and J genes are TRBV6-4 and TRBJ2-2; D is possibly TRBD2 (6 bases). The CDR3 is made up of 15 amino acids. Trimming removed 5 bases at V and 2 bases at J, with 12 bases between. Looked up from germline, CDR1 is MRHNA and CDR2 is SNTAGT.

The chain combines TRBV7-2 with TRBJ2-7; D gene unclear. The germline V gene encodes CDR1 SGHTA and CDR2 FQGNSA. Deletions cut 4 bases from V and 5 bases from J, with 12 bases between. The CDR3 is 13 amino acids. CDR3 in amino acids: CASSSPDQNEQYF. In nucleotides, the CDR3 is TGTGCCAGCAGCTCTCCAGACCAAAACGAGCAGTACTTC.

This clone is large (0.1 to 1%) within its sample. The genes are TRBV7-9 and TRBJ2-1; tentative D call: TRBD2 (5 bases). Germline CDR1 is SEHNR and CDR2 is FQNEAQ (reference sequence). V was pared by 1 base and J by 7 bases, with 11 bases between. The CDR3 totals 14 residues. CDR3 in amino acids: CASSLDGGWNEQFF. The CDR3 DNA is TGTGCCAGCAGCTTAGACGGCGGGTGGAATGAGCAGTTCTTC. Based on the CDR3 plus reference TRBV7-9 and TRBJ2-1, the full variable domain is DTGVSQNPRHKITKRGQNVTFRCDPISEHNRLYWYRQTLGQGPEFLTYFQNEAQLEKSRLLSDRFSAERPKGSFSTLEIQRTEQGDSAMYLCASSLDGGWNEQFFGPGTRLTVL.

V and J are TRBV6-5 and TRBJ2-5; possible D gene TRBD2, 7 bases. CDR1 is MNHEY, CDR2 SVGAGI, per germline. The CDR3 runs to 15 residues. Trimming removed 6 bases at V and 5 bases at J, with 19 bases between. The CDR3 here is CASSGERGGGETQYF. The CDR3 DNA sequence: TGTGCCAGCAGCGGAGAACGAGGGGGAGGGGAGACCCAGTACTTC.

This clone came up a few times. Other DNA sequences in this specimen translate into the identical CDR3. The rearrangement links TRBV9 to TRBJ2-7; no clear D gene. V was trimmed by 2 bases and J by 0 bases, leaving 15 bases between them. The germline gives CDR1 SGDLS, CDR2 YYNGEE. The CDR3 is 16 amino acids. In nucleotides, the CDR3 is TGTGCCAGCAGCGTGGGGTTGGGTGCCGACTCCTACGAGCAGTACTTC. As protein: CASSVGLGADSYEQYF.